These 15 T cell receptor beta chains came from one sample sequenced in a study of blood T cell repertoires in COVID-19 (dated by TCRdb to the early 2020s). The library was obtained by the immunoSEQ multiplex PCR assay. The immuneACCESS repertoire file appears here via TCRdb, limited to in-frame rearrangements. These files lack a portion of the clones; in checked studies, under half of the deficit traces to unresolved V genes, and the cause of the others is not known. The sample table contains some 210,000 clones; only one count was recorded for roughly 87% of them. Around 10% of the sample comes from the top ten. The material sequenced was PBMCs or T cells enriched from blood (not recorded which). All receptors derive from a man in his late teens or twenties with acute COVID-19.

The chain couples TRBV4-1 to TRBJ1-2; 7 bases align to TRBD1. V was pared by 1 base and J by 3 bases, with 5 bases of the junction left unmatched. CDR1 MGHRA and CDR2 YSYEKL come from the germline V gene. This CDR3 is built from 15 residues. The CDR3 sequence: CASSQGDSRYYGYTF. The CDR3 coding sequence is TGCGCCAGCAGCCAAGGGGACAGCAGATACTATGGCTACACCTTC.

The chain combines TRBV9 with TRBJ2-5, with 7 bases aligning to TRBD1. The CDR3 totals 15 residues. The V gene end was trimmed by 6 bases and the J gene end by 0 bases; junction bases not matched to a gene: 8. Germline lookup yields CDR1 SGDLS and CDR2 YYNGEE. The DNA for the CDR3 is TGTGCCAGCACGCCGGGACAGAGGTACCAAGAGACCCAGTACTTC. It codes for CASTPGQRYQETQYF.

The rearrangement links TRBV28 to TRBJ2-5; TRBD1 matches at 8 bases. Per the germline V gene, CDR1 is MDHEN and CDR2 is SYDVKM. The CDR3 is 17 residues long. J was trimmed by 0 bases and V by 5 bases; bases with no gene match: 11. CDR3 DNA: TGTGCCAGCAGTCAAGAGCCGGGACAGGAGTACCAAGAGACCCAGTACTTC. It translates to CASSQEPGQEYQETQYF.

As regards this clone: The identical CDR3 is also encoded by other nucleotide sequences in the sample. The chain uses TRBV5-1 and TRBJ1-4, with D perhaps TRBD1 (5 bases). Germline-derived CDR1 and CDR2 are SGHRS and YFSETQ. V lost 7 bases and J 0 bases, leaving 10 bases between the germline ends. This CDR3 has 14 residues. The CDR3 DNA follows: TGCGCCAGCCGGGGGGGTGCAACTAATGAAAAACTGTTTTTT. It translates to CASRGGATNEKLFF.

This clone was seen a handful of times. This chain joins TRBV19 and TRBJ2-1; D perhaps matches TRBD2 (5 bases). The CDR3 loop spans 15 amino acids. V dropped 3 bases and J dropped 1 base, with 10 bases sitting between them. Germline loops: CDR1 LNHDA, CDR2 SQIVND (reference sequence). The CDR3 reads CASSIGGLSYNEQFF. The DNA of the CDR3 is TGTGCCAGTAGTATCGGCGGGCTATCCTACAATGAGCAGTTCTTC.

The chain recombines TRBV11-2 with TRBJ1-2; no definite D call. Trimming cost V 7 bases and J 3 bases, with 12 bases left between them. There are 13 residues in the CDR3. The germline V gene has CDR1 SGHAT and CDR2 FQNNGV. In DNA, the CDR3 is TGTGCCAGCACACCCTTACTCGACTATGGCTACACCTTC. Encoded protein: CASTPLLDYGYTF. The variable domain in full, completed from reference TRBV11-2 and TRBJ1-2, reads EAGVAQSPRYKIIEKRQSVAFWCNPISGHATLYWYQQILGQGPKLLIQFQNNGVVDDSQLPKDRFSAERLKGVDSTLKIQPAKLEDSAVYLCASTPLLDYGYTFGSGTRLTVV.

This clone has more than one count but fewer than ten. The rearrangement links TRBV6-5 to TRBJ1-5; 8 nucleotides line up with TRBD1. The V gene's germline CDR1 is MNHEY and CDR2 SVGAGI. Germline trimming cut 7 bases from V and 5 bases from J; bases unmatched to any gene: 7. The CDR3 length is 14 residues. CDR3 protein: CASTLTGDDQPQHF. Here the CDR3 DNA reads TGTGCCAGCACCTTGACAGGGGACGATCAGCCCCAGCATTTT.

The CDR3 nucleotides read TGTGCCAGCAGTTTATTAGGGGGCGAGCAGTACTTC. Protein sequence: CASSLLGGEQYF. The chain has TRBV28 and TRBJ2-7; tentative D call: TRBD1 (6 bases). Trimming removed 1 base at V and 6 bases at J, with 7 bases between. The germline V gene encodes CDR1 MDHEN and CDR2 SYDVKM. This CDR3 has 12 amino acids.

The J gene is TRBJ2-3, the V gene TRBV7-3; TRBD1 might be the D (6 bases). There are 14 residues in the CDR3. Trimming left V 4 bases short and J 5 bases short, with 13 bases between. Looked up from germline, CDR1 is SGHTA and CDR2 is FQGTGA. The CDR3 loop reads CASSSGVVGDTQYF. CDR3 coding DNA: TGTGCCAGCAGCTCAGGGGTTGTAGGAGATACGCAGTATTTT.

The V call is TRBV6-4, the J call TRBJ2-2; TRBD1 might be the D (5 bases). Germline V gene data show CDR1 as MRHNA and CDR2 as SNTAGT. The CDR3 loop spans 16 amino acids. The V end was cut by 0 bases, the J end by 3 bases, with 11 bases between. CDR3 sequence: CASSDSPDSYTGELFF. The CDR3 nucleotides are TGTGCCAGCAGTGACTCGCCCGACAGCTACACCGGGGAGCTGTTTTTT.

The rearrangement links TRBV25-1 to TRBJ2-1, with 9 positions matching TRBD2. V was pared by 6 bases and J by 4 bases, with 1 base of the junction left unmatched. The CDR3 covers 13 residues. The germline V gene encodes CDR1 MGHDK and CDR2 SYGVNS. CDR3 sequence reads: CASRAGGYNEQFF. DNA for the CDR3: TGTGCCAGCAGGGCGGGGGGGTACAATGAGCAGTTCTTC.

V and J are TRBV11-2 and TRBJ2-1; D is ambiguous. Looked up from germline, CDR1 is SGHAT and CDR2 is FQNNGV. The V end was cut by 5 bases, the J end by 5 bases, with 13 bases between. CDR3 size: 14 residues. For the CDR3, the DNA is TGTGCCAGCAGCGGCCCTGAACCCCACAATGAGCAGTTCTTC. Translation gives CASSGPEPHNEQFF.

The DNA of the CDR3 is TGTGCCAGCAGCAACGGGACTTTGGGGGGCACAGATACGCAGTATTTT. Encoded protein: CASSNGTLGGTDTQYF. This sequence joins TRBV9 and TRBJ2-3; maybe TRBD2 (6 bases). V lost 4 bases and J 1 base, leaving 16 bases between the germline ends. Germline CDR1 and CDR2: SGDLS and YYNGEE. This CDR3 spans 16 amino acids.

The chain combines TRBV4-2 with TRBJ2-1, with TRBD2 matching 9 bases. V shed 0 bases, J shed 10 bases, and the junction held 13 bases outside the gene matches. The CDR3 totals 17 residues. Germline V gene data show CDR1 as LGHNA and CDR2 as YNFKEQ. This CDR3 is CASSQDNLAGPSGEQFF. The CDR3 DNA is TGTGCCAGCAGCCAAGATAACCTAGCGGGACCCTCGGGGGAGCAGTTCTTC.

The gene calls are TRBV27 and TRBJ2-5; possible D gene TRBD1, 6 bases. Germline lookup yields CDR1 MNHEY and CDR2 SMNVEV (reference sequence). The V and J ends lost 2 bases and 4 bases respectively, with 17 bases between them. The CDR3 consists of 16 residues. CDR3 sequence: CASSLVGGLGTETQYF. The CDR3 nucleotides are TGTGCCAGCAGTTTAGTTGGGGGCCTAGGGACAGAGACCCAGTACTTC.